This T cell receptor (beta chain) was captured by sequencing in a study of low-dose radiotherapy and immunotherapy resistance in tumors. Described time point: after trial treatment. Treatment specified: LDRT plus nivolumab, ipilimumab, low-dose cyclophosphamide and aspirin (RACIN trial). V was cut by 4 bases and J by 4 bases, with 14 bases left in between. CDR3 size: 14 residues. Germline V gene data show CDR1 as SGHNT and CDR2 as YYREEE (reference sequence). Alpha- and beta-chain coverage of first-strand cDNA came from TRAV- and TRBV-specific primers. With a V-primer adapter and a constant-region primer, TCRs were amplified for about 22 PCR cycles. In vitro transcription served to amplify the isolated mRNA. Each CDR3 protein gets one entry after TCRdb re-called the reads with MiXCR. This sample has under 35,000 distinct CDR3 sequences, with roughly 49% found just once.

The clonotype comes from a male donor with gallbladder cancer. Sample: PBMCs, taken after low-dose radiotherapy plus immunotherapy. J is TRBJ2-5 and V is TRBV5-4; a possible D gene is TRBD1 (6 bases). CDR3 bases: TGTGCCAGCAGCGCCCCGGGACACGGAGAGACCCAGTACTTC. Translation gives CASSAPGHGETQYF.